This note documents a single TCR beta chain sequence. Its antigen is as yet unknown. Germline V gene lookup returns CDR1 MGHDK and CDR2 SYGVNS. With 0 bases clipped from V and 2 bases from J, the junction kept 2 bases outside the gene matches. The CDR3 sequence is 16 residues long. The data were produced by immunoSEQ multiplex PCR, yet TCRdb's version contains in-frame clones alone and is incomplete. Of tens of thousands of clones listed, about nine tenths are singletons. The source of the sample is a study of neoadjuvant nivolumab and ipilimumab in lung cancer. The study, taken as a whole, reports: Compared with tumor-adjacent uninvolved lung, resected tumors showed greater richness and clonality. Only two of four nivolumab-treated tumors gained richness and clonality by surgery.

The sample in question was peripheral blood, obtained after neoadjuvant nivolumab, alone or with ipilimumab, at or shortly before surgery. This sequence joins TRBV25-1 and TRBJ2-7, with TRBD1 matching 12 bases. The sequence came from an adult with non-small cell lung cancer. The CDR3 region has the DNA TGTGCCAGCAGTGAATATGGGACAGGGGGCGCCTACGAGCAGTACTTC. Translated: CASSEYGTGGAYEQYF.